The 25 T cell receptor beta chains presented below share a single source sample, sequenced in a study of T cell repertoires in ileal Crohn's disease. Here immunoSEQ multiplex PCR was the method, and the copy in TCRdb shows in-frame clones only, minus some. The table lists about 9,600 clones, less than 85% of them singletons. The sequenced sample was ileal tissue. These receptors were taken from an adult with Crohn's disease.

The CDR3 sequence: CSALTGGTRQPQHF. CDR3 in DNA: TGCAGCGCTTTGACAGGGGGCACGAGACAGCCCCAGCATTTT. V gene TRBV29-1 combines with J gene TRBJ1-5, with TRBD1 identical over 10 bases. V lost 7 bases, J lost 7 bases, and 10 bases stayed unmatched. There are 14 residues in the CDR3. The germline CDR1 and CDR2 sequences are SQVTM and ANQGSEA.

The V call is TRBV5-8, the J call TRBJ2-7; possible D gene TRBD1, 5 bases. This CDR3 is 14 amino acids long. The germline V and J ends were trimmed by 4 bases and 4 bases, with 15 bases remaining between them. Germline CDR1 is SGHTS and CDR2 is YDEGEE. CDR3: CASSPDGRVYEQYF. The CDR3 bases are TGTGCCAGCAGCCCGGATGGCAGGGTTTACGAGCAGTACTTC. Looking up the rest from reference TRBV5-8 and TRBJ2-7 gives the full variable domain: EAGVTQSPTHLIKTRGQQATLRCSPISGHTSVYWYQQALGLGLQFLLWYDEGEERNRGNFPPRFSGRQFPNYSSELNVNALELEDSALYLCASSPDGRVYEQYFGPGTRLTVT.

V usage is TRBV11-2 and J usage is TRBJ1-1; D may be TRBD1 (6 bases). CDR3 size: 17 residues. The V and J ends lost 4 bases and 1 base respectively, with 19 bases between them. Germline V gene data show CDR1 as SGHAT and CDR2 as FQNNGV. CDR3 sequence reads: CASSSTRGANPNTEAFF. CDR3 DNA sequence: TGTGCCAGCAGCTCAACCCGGGGGGCCAACCCGAACACTGAAGCTTTCTTT.

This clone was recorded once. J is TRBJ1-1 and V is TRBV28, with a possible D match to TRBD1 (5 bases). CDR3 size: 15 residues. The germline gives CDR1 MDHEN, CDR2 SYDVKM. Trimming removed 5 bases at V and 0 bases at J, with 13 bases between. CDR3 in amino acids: CASSHRQTLNTEAFF. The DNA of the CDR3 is TGTGCCAGCAGTCATAGACAGACCTTGAACACTGAAGCTTTCTTT.

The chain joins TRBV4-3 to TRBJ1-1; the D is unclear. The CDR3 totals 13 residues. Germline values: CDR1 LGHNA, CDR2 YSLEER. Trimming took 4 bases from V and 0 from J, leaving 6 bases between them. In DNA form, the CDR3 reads TGCGCCAGCAGCCTTACTCTGAACACTGAAGCTTTCTTT. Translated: CASSLTLNTEAFF.

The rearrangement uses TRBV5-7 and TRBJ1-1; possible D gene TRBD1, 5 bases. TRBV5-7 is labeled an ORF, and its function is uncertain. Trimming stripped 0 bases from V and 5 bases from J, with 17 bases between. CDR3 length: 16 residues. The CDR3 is CASSLDKGLIETEAFF. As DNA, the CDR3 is TGTGCCAGCAGCTTGGACAAGGGGCTAATTGAGACTGAAGCTTTCTTT.

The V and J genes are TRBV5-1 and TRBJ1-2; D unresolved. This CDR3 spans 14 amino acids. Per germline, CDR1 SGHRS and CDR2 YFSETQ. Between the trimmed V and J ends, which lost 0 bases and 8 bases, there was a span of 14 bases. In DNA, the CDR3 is TGCGCCAGCAGCTTGGTAGAGGGAACGGGAGGCTACACCTTC. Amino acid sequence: CASSLVEGTGGYTF.

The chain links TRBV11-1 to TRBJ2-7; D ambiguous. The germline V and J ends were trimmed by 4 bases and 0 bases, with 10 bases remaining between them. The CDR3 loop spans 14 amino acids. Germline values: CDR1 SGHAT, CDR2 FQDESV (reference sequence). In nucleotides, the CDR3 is TGTGCCAGCAGCTCCCTATCAAGCTCCTACGAGCAGTACTTC. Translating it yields CASSSLSSSYEQYF.

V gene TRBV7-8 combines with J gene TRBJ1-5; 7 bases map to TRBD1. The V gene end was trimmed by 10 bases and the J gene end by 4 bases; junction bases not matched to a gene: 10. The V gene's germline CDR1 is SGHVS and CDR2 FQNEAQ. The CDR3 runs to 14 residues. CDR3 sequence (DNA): TGTGCCACCCAGGGGGACATTCCTAATCAGCCCCAGCATTTT. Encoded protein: CATQGDIPNQPQHF.

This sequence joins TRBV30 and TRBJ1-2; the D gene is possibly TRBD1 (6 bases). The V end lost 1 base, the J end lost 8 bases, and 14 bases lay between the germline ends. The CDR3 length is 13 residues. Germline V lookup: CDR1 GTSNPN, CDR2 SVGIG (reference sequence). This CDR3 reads CAWSGGGGPGYTF. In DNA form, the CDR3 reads TGTGCCTGGAGTGGCGGGGGGGGGCCCGGCTACACCTTC.

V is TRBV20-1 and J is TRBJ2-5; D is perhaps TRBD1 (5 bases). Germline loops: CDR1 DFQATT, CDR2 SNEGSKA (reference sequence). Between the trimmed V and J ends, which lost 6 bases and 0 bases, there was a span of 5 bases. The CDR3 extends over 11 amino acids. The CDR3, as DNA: TGCAGTGCACAGGACCAAGAGACCCAGTACTTC. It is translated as CSAQDQETQYF.

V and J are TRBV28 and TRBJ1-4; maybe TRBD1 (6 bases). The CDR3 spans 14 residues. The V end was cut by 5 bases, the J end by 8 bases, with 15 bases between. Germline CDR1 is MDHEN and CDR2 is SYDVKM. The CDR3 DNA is TGTGCCAGCAGTGATACAGGGATGCGAGAAAAACTGTTTTTT. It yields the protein CASSDTGMREKLFF.

DNA of the CDR3: TGTGCCAGCAGACGGCGGGGGAACGACAATGAGCAGTTCTTC. Translating gives CASRRRGNDNEQFF. This chain links TRBV6-1 with TRBJ2-1; 7 bases agree with TRBD2. V was pared by 6 bases and J by 5 bases, with 7 bases of the junction left unmatched. Germline lookup yields CDR1 MNHNS and CDR2 SASEGT. The CDR3 is made up of 14 amino acids.

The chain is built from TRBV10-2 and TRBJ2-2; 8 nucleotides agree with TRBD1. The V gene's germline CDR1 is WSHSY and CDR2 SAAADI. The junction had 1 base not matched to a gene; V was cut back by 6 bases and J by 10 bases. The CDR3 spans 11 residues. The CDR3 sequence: CASRQGAELFF. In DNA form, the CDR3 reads TGCGCCAGCAGGCAGGGGGCGGAGCTGTTTTTT.

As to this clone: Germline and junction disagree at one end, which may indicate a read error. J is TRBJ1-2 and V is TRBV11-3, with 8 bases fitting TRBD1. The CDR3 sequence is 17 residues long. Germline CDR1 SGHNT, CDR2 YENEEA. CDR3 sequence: CASSPGQGGPSIYRYTF. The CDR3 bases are TGTGCCAGCAGTCCCGGACAGGGAGGACCGTCAATCTATCGCTACACCTTC. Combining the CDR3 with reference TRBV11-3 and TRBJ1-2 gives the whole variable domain EAGVVQSPRYKIIEKKQPVAFWCNPISGHNTLYWYLQNLGQGPELLIRYENEEAVDDSQLPKDRFSAERLKGVDSTLKIQPAELGDSAVYLCASSPGQGGPSIYRYTFGSGTRLTVV.

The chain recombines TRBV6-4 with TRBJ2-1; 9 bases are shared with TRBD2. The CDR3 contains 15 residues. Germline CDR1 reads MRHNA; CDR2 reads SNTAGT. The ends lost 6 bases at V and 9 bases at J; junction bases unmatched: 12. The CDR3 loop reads CASSRRGGGAREQFF. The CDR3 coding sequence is TGTGCCAGCAGCCGACGGGGCGGGGGGGCCCGTGAGCAGTTCTTC.

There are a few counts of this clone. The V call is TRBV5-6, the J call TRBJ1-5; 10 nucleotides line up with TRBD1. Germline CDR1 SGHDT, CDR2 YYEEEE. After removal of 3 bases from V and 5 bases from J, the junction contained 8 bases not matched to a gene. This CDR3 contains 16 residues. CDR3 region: CASSSGWDRGDQPQHF. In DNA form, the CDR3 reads TGTGCCAGCAGCTCGGGGTGGGACAGGGGAGATCAGCCCCAGCATTTT. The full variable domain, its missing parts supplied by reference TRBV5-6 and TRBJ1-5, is DAGVTQSPTHLIKTRGQQVTLRCSPKSGHDTVSWYQQALGQGPQFIFQYYEEEERQRGNFPDRFSGHQFPNYSSELNVNALLLGDSALYLCASSSGWDRGDQPQHFGDGTRLSIL.

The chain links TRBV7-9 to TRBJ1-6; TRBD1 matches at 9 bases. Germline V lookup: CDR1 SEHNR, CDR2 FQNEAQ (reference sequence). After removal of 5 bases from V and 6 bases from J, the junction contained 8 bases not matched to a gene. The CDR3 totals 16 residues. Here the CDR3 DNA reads TGTGCCAGCAGCCTCTCCGGGACAGGGATTAATTCACCCCTCCACTTT. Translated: CASSLSGTGINSPLHF.

CDR3 in amino acids: CASSQDAGAGAWGGETQYF. CDR3 nucleotides: TGTGCCAGCAGCCAAGATGCGGGAGCGGGAGCTTGGGGTGGTGAGACCCAGTACTTC. This rearrangement joins TRBV4-2 to TRBJ2-5, with TRBD2 identical over 8 bases. V gave up 0 bases and J gave up 5 bases; unmatched junction bases: 17. The CDR3 runs to 19 residues. The V gene's germline CDR1 is LGHNA and CDR2 YNFKEQ.

This chain's CDR3 is CASSQGTEEYSNQPQHF. CDR3 in DNA: TGCGCCAGCAGTCAAGGTACGGAGGAGTATAGCAATCAGCCCCAGCATTTT. V usage is TRBV23-1 and J usage is TRBJ1-5, with D hard to call. TRBV23-1 is an ORF, and what it does is uncertain. Trimming pared 2 bases from V and 0 bases from J, leaving 14 bases between. The CDR3 is made up of 17 amino acids.

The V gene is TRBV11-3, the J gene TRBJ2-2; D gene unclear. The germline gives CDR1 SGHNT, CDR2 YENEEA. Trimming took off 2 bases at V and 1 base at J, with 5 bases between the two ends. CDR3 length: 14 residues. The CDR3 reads CASSLPGNTGELFF. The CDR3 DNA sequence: TGTGCCAGCAGCTTACCAGGGAACACCGGGGAGCTGTTTTTT.

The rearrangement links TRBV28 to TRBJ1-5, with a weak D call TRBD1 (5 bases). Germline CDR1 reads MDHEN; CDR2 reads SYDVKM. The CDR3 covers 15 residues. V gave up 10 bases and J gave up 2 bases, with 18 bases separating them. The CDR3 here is CAIAAGGTGNQPQHF. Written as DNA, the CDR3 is TGTGCCATCGCGGCGGGGGGGACGGGCAATCAGCCCCAGCATTTT.

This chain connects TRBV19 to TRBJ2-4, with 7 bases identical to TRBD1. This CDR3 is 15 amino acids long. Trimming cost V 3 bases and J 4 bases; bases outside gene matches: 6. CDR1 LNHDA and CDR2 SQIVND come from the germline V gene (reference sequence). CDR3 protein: CASSMNSGQKNIQYF. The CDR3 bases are TGTGCCAGTAGTATGAACTCGGGACAGAAAAACATTCAGTACTTC.

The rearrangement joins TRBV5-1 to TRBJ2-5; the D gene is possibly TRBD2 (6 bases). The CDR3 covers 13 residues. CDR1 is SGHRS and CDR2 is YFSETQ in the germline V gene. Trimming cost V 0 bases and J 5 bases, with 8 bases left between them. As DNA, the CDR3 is TGCGCCAGCAGCTTGGTGCTAGCGGAGACCCAGTACTTC. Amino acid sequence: CASSLVLAETQYF.

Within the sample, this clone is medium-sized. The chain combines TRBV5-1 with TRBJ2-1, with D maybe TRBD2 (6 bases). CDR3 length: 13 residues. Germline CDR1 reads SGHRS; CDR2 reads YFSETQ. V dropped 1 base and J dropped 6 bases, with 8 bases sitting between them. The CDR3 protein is CASSLTGGNEQFF. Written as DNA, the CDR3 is TGCGCCAGCAGCTTGACCGGGGGCAATGAGCAGTTCTTC.